Below are 30 T cell receptor beta chains sequenced from a single sample in a study of technical replicates of blood from a handful of donors. Produced via immunoSEQ multiplex PCR; TCRdb's table is partial and in-frame only. The sample gives 55,000 to 70,000 clones, just under 90% of which show up once; around 4.9% is in the top ten. The sample taken for sequencing was PBMCs. The receptors were gathered from a human donor in good health. Some clones in this sample may be carry-over from other donors' samples.

J is TRBJ1-4 and V is TRBV2; perhaps TRBD1 as D (6 bases). Germline lookup yields CDR1 SNHLY and CDR2 FYNNEI. Trimming stripped 8 bases from V and 3 bases from J, with 13 bases between. CDR3 length: 14 amino acids. DNA of the CDR3: TGTGCCAGCCAAAGGGGGAATTCTAATGAAAAACTGTTTTTT. Translated, it gives CASQRGNSNEKLFF.

The chain carries TRBV27 and TRBJ2-5; tentatively, D is TRBD2 (5 bases). Trimming stripped 5 bases from V and 0 bases from J, with 10 bases between. The CDR3 totals 14 residues. Germline values: CDR1 MNHEY, CDR2 SMNVEV (reference sequence). The CDR3 here is CASSPTGYQETQYF. The CDR3 DNA reads TGTGCCAGCAGTCCGACGGGGTACCAAGAGACCCAGTACTTC.

This rearrangement joins TRBV18 to TRBJ2-1; the match to TRBD2 covers 8 bases. Losses at the gene ends were 0 bases for V and 9 bases for J; bases not matched to a gene: 10. CDR3 length: 16 residues. Germline lookup yields CDR1 KGHSH and CDR2 LQKENI. The CDR3 spells CASSPPSGGGFGEQFF. The CDR3 DNA is TGTGCCAGCTCACCACCAAGCGGGGGTGGATTTGGTGAGCAGTTCTTC.

V gene TRBV19 combines with J gene TRBJ1-2; 10 bases line up with TRBD1. J lost 4 bases, V lost 10 bases, and 6 bases had no gene match. The CDR3 is 13 residues long. CDR1 is LNHDA, CDR2 SQIVND, per germline (reference sequence). Written as DNA, the CDR3 is TGTGCCACGAAAAGGGACAGGGGCTATGGCTACACCTTC. Translated: CATKRDRGYGYTF.

V and J are TRBV5-1 and TRBJ2-5; 7 nucleotides line up with TRBD1. This CDR3 comprises 15 residues. J was trimmed by 5 bases and V by 2 bases; bases with no gene match: 9. In germline, CDR1 is SGHRS, CDR2 YFSETQ. The CDR3 DNA follows: TGCGCCAGCAGCTTAACCCTTACAGGGGTGGAGACCCAGTACTTC. This gives the protein CASSLTLTGVETQYF.

This chain links TRBV4-1 with TRBJ2-2; 7 bases agree with TRBD2. With V trimmed by 1 base and J by 4 bases, 6 bases remained unmatched. The CDR3 is made up of 16 amino acids. The germline CDR1 and CDR2 sequences are MGHRA and YSYEKL. The CDR3 protein is CASSQVRLASTGELFF. The DNA for the CDR3 is TGCGCCAGCAGCCAAGTAAGACTAGCTAGCACCGGGGAGCTGTTTTTT.

The rearrangement links TRBV7-2 to TRBJ2-5; 7 bases map to TRBD2. The length of the CDR3 is 17 residues. CDR1 is SGHTA, CDR2 FQGNSA, per germline. The V and J ends lost 2 bases and 7 bases, in that order; junction bases with no gene match: 16. The CDR3 nucleotides read TGTGCCAGCAGCTTAAGATCCTCTAGCGGTCTACCGGGGACCCAGTACTTC. Protein product: CASSLRSSSGLPGTQYF.

This clone was counted once. The gene calls are TRBV27 and TRBJ2-3; TRBD2 agrees at 10 bases. With V trimmed by 2 bases and J by 10 bases, 3 bases remained unmatched. Germline V gene data show CDR1 as MNHEY and CDR2 as SMNVEV (reference sequence). CDR3 length: 13 residues. The CDR3 DNA follows: TGTGCCAGCAGTTTACACGGACTAGCGGCGCAGTATTTT. It specifies CASSLHGLAAQYF.

This chain uses TRBV29-1 with TRBJ1-2; weak D call: TRBD1 (6 bases). The length of the CDR3 is 12 residues. Germline V gives CDR1 SQVTM, CDR2 ANQGSEA. The V and J ends lost 4 bases and 8 bases respectively, with 14 bases between them. CDR3 protein: CSVAGGEIGYTF. CDR3 nucleotides: TGCAGCGTTGCTGGGGGCGAAATCGGCTACACCTTC.

The sample holds one count of this clone. The V gene is TRBV15, the J gene TRBJ2-1; tentatively, D is TRBD2 (6 bases). The CDR3 is 14 residues long. In germline, CDR1 is LNHNV, CDR2 YYDKDF (reference sequence). V was clipped by 3 bases and J by 2 bases, with 8 bases between them. The chain's CDR3 is CATSRGGTYNEQFF. CDR3 DNA sequence: TGTGCCACCAGCAGGGGGGGAACCTACAATGAGCAGTTCTTC. The variable domain in full, with the rest retrieved from reference TRBV15 and TRBJ2-1, is DAMVIQNPRYQVTQFGKPVTLSCSQTLNHNVMYWYQQKSSQAPKLLFHYYDKDFNNEADTPDNFQSRRPNTSFCFLDIRSPGLGDTAMYLCATSRGGTYNEQFFGPGTRLTVL.

This clone occurred once. The chain carries TRBV5-8 and TRBJ1-5, with no clear D. The length of the CDR3 is 12 residues. In germline, CDR1 is SGHTS, CDR2 YDEGEE. Trimming cost V 1 base and J 4 bases, with 3 bases left between them. CDR3 amino acids: CASSLPNQPQHF. The CDR3 DNA reads as TGTGCCAGCAGCTTGCCTAATCAGCCCCAGCATTTT.

The rearrangement uses TRBV4-3 and TRBJ1-6, with a weak D call TRBD1 (5 bases). This CDR3 is built from 17 residues. CDR1 LGHNA and CDR2 YSLEER come from the germline V gene. V lost 0 bases and J lost 1, with 10 bases in between. CDR3 sequence (DNA): TGCGCCAGCAGCCAAGACAGGGCCCAATCCTATAATTCACCCCTCCACTTT. This encodes CASSQDRAQSYNSPLHF.

This chain connects TRBV5-1 to TRBJ1-6; D gene ambiguous. The CDR3 runs to 14 residues. The V end lost 2 bases, the J end lost 7 bases, and 10 bases lay between the germline ends. Germline loops: CDR1 SGHRS, CDR2 YFSETQ. The CDR3 is CASSFQATNSPLHF. The CDR3 DNA reads TGCGCCAGCAGCTTTCAGGCGACGAATTCACCCCTCCACTTT.

The chain is built from TRBV6-1 and TRBJ2-2; D is possibly TRBD1 (6 bases). The CDR3 is 14 amino acids. Trimming took 5 bases from V and 4 from J, leaving 11 bases between them. Germline-derived CDR1 and CDR2 are MNHNS and SASEGT. This CDR3 is CASSQGYSTGELFF. The CDR3 bases are TGTGCCAGCAGTCAGGGGTACAGCACCGGGGAGCTGTTTTTT.

The gene calls are TRBV5-1 and TRBJ1-2, with TRBD1 matching 7 bases. Losses at the gene ends were 0 bases for V and 4 bases for J; bases not matched to a gene: 6. Germline-derived CDR1 and CDR2 are SGHRS and YFSETQ. The CDR3 runs to 15 residues. CDR3 sequence (DNA): TGCGCCAGCAGCTTGGGGACAGGAGATCTCTATGGCTACACCTTC. Its protein product is CASSLGTGDLYGYTF.

V usage is TRBV18 and J usage is TRBJ1-2; perhaps TRBD1 as D (5 bases). The CDR3 extends over 15 amino acids. The germline CDR1 and CDR2 sequences are KGHSH and LQKENI. V was shortened by 3 bases and J by 3 bases, with 14 bases between the two germline ends. Written as DNA, the CDR3 is TGTGCCAGCTCACCTGCGGGGCAGGGATACTATGGCTACACCTTC. The encoded protein is CASSPAGQGYYGYTF.

The V and J genes are TRBV7-9 and TRBJ2-5; 7 bases align to TRBD2. V shed 2 bases and J 3 bases; nucleotides not matched to a gene: 9. The CDR3 consists of 16 residues. Germline CDR1 reads SEHNR; CDR2 reads FQNEAQ (reference sequence). The CDR3 DNA follows: TGTGCCAGCAGCTTATTCGTCTGGGGGGGAAAAGAGACCCAGTACTTC. It yields the protein CASSLFVWGGKETQYF.

V gene TRBV4-1 combines with J gene TRBJ2-5, with D unclear. V was trimmed by 1 base and J by 4 bases, leaving 13 bases between them. The CDR3 length is 15 residues. Germline CDR1 reads MGHRA; CDR2 reads YSYEKL. Here the CDR3 DNA reads TGCGCCAGCAGCCAAGCACCTGGTAGTCCAGAGACCCAGTACTTC. It encodes CASSQAPGSPETQYF.

J is TRBJ1-2 and V is TRBV10-3; no firm D call. The CDR3 totals 13 residues. CDR1 is ENHRY, CDR2 SYGVKD, per germline. V was cut by 6 bases and J by 1 base, with 9 bases left in between. The CDR3 DNA is TGTGCCATCAGAGATACAGATAACTATGGCTACACCTTC. The encoded protein is CAIRDTDNYGYTF.

The chain links TRBV7-2 to TRBJ2-2; maybe TRBD1 (6 bases). This CDR3 has 17 residues. V lost 5 bases, J lost 0 bases, and 16 bases lay in between. Germline V gene data show CDR1 as SGHTA and CDR2 as FQGNSA. The DNA for the CDR3 is TGTGCCAGCAGCACGGGACATCTCTTTGCGAACACCGGGGAGCTGTTTTTT. The encoded protein is CASSTGHLFANTGELFF.

The V and J genes are TRBV6-5 and TRBJ1-6; D uncertain. This CDR3 contains 14 residues. Between the trimmed V and J ends, which lost 6 bases and 9 bases, there was a span of 15 bases. CDR1 MNHEY and CDR2 SVGAGI come from the germline V gene. CDR3 sequence (DNA): TGTGCCAGCAGGAACACAGCCCTGGCTTCACCCCTCCACTTT. This sequence encodes CASRNTALASPLHF.

This chain joins TRBV7-3 and TRBJ1-5; 11 bases line up with TRBD1. This CDR3 is 15 amino acids long. After removal of 8 bases from V and 4 bases from J, the junction contained 7 bases not matched to a gene. The germline CDR1 and CDR2 sequences are SGHTA and FQGTGA. CDR3 region: CASDWTGGGNQPQHF. The CDR3 DNA is TGTGCCAGCGACTGGACAGGGGGCGGGAATCAGCCCCAGCATTTT. Together with reference TRBV7-3 and TRBJ1-5, the CDR3 gives the full variable domain: GAGVSQTPSNKVTEKGKYVELRCDPISGHTALYWYRQSLGQGPEFLIYFQGTGAADDSGLPNDRFFAVRPEGSVSTLKIQRTERGDSAVYLCASDWTGGGNQPQHFGDGTRLSIL.

The chain has TRBV15 and TRBJ1-4; D remains unclear. CDR1 and CDR2 (germline): LNHNV, YYDKDF (reference sequence). V lost 3 bases to trimming and J lost 0 bases, with 5 bases between them. The CDR3 is made up of 14 amino acids. This CDR3 is CATSSGATNEKLFF. DNA for the CDR3: TGTGCCACCAGCAGCGGGGCAACTAATGAAAAACTGTTTTTT.

The rearrangement uses TRBV14 and TRBJ1-1; 10 nucleotides agree with TRBD1. The length of the CDR3 is 17 residues. The germline V gene has CDR1 SGHDN and CDR2 FVKESK. J gave up 3 bases and V 4 bases, and 11 bases lay outside the gene matches. CDR3: CASSRRDRGFRDTEAFF. CDR3 DNA sequence: TGTGCCAGCAGCCGCCGGGACAGGGGATTTCGGGACACTGAAGCTTTCTTT. The entire variable domain, with the rest obtained from reference TRBV14 and TRBJ1-1, is as follows: EAGVTQFPSHSVIEKGQTVTLRCDPISGHDNLYWYRRVMGKEIKFLLHFVKESKQDESGMPNNRFLAERTGGTYSTLKVQPAELEDSGVYFCASSRRDRGFRDTEAFFGQGTRLTVV.

This clone was picked up a small number of times. The chain carries TRBV7-2 and TRBJ2-5; a weak D match, TRBD2 (6 bases). The CDR3 sequence is 14 residues long. Germline V lookup: CDR1 SGHTA, CDR2 FQGNSA. V was clipped by 2 bases and J by 5 bases, with 12 bases between them. CDR3 in DNA: TGTGCCAGCAGCTTATTAGGAGGGGTCGAGACCCAGTACTTC. It encodes CASSLLGGVETQYF.

This sequence joins TRBV5-1 and TRBJ2-1; 7 positions match TRBD1. In germline, CDR1 is SGHRS, CDR2 YFSETQ. CDR3 length: 15 amino acids. The ends lost 2 bases at V and 0 bases at J; junction bases unmatched: 2. The CDR3 loop reads CASSFGQASYNEQFF. Written as DNA, the CDR3 is TGCGCCAGCAGCTTCGGACAGGCCTCCTACAATGAGCAGTTCTTC. The whole variable domain, remainder taken from reference TRBV5-1 and TRBJ2-1, is KAGVTQTPRYLIKTRGQQVTLSCSPISGHRSVSWYQQTPGQGLQFLFEYFSETQRNKGNFPGRFSGRQFSNSRSEMNVSTLELGDSALYLCASSFGQASYNEQFFGPGTRLTVL.

The sample holds one count of this clone. The chain employs TRBV7-3 and TRBJ2-1; 7 positions match TRBD1. Germline V gene data show CDR1 as SGHTA and CDR2 as FQGTGA. CDR3 length: 14 residues. Trimming cost V 2 bases and J 7 bases; bases outside gene matches: 5. CDR3 protein: CASSLLQGPNEQFF. The CDR3 DNA follows: TGTGCCAGCAGCTTATTACAGGGGCCAAATGAGCAGTTCTTC.

The rearrangement links TRBV2 to TRBJ1-1; TRBD1 agrees at 12 bases. Germline loops: CDR1 SNHLY, CDR2 FYNNEI. CDR3 size: 18 residues. V was clipped by 6 bases and J by 1 base; unmatched bases: 12. In DNA form, the CDR3 reads TGTGCCAGCAGAACCGGGACAGGGGGCATTGGGTCGAACACTGAAGCTTTCTTT. This encodes CASRTGTGGIGSNTEAFF.

The CDR3 bases are TGTGCCAGCTCTCCCGGGGAAGCCTACGAGCAGTACTTC. The encoded protein is CASSPGEAYEQYF. The genes are TRBV18 and TRBJ2-7, with a weak D call TRBD2 (5 bases). Germline CDR1 reads KGHSH; CDR2 reads LQKENI. Trimming stripped 6 bases from V and 2 bases from J, with 11 bases between. The CDR3 sequence is 13 residues long.

The V call is TRBV29-1, the J call TRBJ2-1, with 11 bases that match TRBD2. Germline V gene data show CDR1 as SQVTM and CDR2 as ANQGSEA. V was pared by 6 bases and J by 0 bases, with 4 bases of the junction left unmatched. CDR3 length equals 15 residues. The CDR3 reads CSVRTSGSSYNEQFF. The CDR3, as DNA: TGCAGCGTAAGAACTAGCGGGAGCTCCTACAATGAGCAGTTCTTC.